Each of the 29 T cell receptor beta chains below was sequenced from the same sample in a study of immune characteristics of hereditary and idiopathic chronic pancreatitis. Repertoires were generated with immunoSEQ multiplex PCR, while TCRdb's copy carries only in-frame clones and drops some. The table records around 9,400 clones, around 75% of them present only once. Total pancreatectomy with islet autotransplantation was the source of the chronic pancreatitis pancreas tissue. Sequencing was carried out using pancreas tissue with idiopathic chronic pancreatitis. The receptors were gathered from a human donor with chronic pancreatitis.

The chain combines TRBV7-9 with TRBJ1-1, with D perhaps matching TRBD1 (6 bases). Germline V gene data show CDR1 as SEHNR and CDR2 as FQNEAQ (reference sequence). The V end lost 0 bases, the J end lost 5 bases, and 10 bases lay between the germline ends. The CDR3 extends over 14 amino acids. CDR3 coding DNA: TGTGCCAGCAGCTTAGCGGGGGCGGATACTGAAGCTTTCTTT. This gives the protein CASSLAGADTEAFF.

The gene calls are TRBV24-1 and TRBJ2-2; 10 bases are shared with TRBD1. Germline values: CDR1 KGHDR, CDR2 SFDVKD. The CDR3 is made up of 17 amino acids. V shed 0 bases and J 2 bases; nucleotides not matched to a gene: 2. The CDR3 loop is CATSDLGQGVNTGELFF. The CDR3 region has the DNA TGTGCCACCAGTGATTTGGGACAGGGGGTTAACACCGGGGAGCTGTTTTTT.

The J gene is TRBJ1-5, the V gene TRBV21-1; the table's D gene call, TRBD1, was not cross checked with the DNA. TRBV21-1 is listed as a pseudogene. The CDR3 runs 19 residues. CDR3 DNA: TGTGCCAGCAGCAAATGCCGGACAGGGCAAATTTATAGCAATCAGCCCCAGCATTTT. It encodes CASSKCRTGQIYSNQPQHF.

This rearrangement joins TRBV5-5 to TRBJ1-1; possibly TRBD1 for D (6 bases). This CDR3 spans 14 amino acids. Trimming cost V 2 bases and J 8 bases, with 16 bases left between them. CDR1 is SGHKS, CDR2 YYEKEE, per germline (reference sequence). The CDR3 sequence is CASSFQGLSKEAFF. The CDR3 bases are TGTGCCAGCAGCTTCCAGGGGCTGTCAAAAGAAGCTTTCTTT.

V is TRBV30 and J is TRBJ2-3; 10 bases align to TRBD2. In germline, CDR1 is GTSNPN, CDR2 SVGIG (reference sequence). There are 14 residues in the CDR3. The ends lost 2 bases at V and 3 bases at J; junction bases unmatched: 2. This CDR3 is CAWSSGGGTDTQYF. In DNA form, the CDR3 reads TGTGCCTGGAGTAGCGGGGGGGGAACAGATACGCAGTATTTT.

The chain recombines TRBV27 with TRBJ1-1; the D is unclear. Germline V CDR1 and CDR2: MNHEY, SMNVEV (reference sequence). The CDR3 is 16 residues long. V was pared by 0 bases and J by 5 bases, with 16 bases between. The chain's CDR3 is CASSLSTDVGKTEAFF. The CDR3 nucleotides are TGTGCCAGCAGTTTATCAACGGACGTTGGAAAGACTGAAGCTTTCTTT.

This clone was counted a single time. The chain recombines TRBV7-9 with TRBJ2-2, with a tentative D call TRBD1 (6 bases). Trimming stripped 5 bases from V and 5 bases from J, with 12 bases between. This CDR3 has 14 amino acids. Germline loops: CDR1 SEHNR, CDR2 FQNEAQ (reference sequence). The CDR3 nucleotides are TGTGCCAGCAGCCGGACAGCCGCAACCGGGGAGCTGTTTTTT. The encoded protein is CASSRTAATGELFF.

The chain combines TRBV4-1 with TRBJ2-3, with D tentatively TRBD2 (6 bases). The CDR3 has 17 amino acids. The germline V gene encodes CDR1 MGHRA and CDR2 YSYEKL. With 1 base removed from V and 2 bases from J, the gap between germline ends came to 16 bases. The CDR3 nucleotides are TGCGCCAGCAGCCAAGGGGGGGAGCGGTTCCTCACAGATACGCAGTATTTT. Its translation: CASSQGGERFLTDTQYF.

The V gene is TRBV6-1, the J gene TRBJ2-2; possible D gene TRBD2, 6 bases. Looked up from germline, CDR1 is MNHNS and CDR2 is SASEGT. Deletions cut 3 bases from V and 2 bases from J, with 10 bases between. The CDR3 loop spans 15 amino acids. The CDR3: CASSDGTANTGELFF. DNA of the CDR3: TGTGCCAGCAGTGATGGGACTGCTAACACCGGGGAGCTGTTTTTT.

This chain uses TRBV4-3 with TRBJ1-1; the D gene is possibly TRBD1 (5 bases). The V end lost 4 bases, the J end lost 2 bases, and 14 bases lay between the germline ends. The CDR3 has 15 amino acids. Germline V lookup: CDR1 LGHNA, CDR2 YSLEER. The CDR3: CASSRDGTGNTEAFF. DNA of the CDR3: TGCGCCAGCAGCCGCGACGGGACGGGAAACACTGAAGCTTTCTTT.

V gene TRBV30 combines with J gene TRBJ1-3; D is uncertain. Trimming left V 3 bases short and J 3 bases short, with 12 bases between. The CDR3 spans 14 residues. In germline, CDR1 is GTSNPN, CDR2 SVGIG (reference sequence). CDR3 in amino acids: CAWSPDPGGNTIYF. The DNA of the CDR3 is TGTGCCTGGAGCCCCGATCCCGGTGGAAACACCATATATTTT.

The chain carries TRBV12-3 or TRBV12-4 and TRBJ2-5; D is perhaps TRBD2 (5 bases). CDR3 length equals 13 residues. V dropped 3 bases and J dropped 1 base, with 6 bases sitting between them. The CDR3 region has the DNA TGTGCCAGCAGTTTTACTAGCCAAGAGACCCAGTACTTC. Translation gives CASSFTSQETQYF.

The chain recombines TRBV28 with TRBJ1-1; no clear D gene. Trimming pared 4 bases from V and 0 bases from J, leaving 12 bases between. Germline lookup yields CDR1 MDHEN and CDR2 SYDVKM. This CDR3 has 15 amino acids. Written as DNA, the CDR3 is TGTGCCAGCAGTTCCCCCCTGAGTTTGAACACTGAAGCTTTCTTT. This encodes CASSSPLSLNTEAFF. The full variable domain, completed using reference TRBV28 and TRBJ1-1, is DVKVTQSSRYLVKRTGEKVFLECVQDMDHENMFWYRQDPGLGLRLIYFSYDVKMKEKGDIPEGYSVSREKKERFSLILESASTNQTSMYLCASSSPLSLNTEAFFGQGTRLTVV.

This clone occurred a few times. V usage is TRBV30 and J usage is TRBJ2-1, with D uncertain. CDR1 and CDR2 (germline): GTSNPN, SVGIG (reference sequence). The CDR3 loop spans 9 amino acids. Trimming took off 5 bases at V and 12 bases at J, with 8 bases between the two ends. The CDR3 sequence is CAWGPPQFF. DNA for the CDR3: TGTGCCTGGGGCCCACCGCAGTTCTTC.

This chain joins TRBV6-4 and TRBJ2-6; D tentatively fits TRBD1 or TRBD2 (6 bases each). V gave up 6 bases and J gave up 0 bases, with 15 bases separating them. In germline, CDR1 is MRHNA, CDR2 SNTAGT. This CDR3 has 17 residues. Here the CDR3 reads CASSPGAASSGANVLTF. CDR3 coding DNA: TGTGCCAGCAGCCCGGGGGCGGCAAGCTCTGGGGCCAACGTCCTGACTTTC.

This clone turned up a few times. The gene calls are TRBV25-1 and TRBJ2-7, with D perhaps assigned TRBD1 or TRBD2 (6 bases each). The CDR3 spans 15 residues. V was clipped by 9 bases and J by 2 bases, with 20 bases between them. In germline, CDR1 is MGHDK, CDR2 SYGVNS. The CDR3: CARNPRGQGTYEQYF. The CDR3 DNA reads TGTGCCAGGAATCCCCGGGGGCAGGGCACCTACGAGCAGTACTTC.

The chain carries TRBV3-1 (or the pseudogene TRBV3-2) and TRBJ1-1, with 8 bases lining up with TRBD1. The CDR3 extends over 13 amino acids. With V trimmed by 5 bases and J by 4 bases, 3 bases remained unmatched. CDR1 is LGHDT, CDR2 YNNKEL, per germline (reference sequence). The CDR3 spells CASSETGGTEAFF. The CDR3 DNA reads TGTGCCAGCAGCGAAACAGGGGGCACTGAAGCTTTCTTT.

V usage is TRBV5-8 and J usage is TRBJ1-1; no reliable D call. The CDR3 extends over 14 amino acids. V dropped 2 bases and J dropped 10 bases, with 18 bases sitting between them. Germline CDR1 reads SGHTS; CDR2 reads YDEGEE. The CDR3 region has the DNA TGTGCCAGCAGCTTCGATGCCCATGGGGTACTAGCTTTCTTT. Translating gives CASSFDAHGVLAFF.

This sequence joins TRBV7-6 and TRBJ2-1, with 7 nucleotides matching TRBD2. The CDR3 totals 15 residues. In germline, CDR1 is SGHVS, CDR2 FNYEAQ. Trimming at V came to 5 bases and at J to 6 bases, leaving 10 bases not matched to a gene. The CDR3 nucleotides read TGTGCCAGCAGCCGGGGGACTACCAACGGCAATGAGCAGTTCTTC. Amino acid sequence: CASSRGTTNGNEQFF.

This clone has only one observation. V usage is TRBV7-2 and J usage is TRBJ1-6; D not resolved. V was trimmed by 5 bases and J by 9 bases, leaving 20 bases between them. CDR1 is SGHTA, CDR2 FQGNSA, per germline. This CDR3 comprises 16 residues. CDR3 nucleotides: TGTGCCAGCAGCCCCTCGGCTGGATGGAAGGGTTCACCCCTCCACTTT. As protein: CASSPSAGWKGSPLHF. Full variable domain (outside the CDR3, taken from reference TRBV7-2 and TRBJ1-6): GAGVSQSPSNKVTEKGKDVELRCDPISGHTALYWYRQSLGQGLEFLIYFQGNSAPDKSGLPSDRFSAERTGGSVSTLTIQRTQQEDSAVYLCASSPSAGWKGSPLHFGNGTRLTVT.

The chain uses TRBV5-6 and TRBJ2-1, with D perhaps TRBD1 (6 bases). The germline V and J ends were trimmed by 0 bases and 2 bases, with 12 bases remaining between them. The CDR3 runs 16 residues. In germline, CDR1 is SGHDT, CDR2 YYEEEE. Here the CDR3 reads CASSLASQGPYNEQFF. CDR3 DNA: TGTGCCAGCAGCTTGGCTTCACAGGGCCCCTACAATGAGCAGTTCTTC.

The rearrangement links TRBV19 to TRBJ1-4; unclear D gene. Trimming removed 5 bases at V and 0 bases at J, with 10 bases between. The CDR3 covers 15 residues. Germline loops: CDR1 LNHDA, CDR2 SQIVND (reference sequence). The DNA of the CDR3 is TGTGCCAGTAGTGGCCGGTGGTCAACTAATGAAAAACTGTTTTTT. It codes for CASSGRWSTNEKLFF.

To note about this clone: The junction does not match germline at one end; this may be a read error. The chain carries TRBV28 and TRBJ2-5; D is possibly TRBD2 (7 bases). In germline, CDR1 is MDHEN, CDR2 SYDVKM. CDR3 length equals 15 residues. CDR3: CAGSLGGGTQETQYF. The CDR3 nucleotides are TGTGCCGGCAGTTTGGGGGGGGGCACCCAAGAGACCCAGTACTTC.

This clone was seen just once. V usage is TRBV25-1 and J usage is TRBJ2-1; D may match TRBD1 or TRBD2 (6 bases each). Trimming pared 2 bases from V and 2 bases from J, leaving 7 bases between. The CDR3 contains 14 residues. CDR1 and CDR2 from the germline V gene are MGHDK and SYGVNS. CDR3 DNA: TGTGCCAGCAGTGAACGGGGGCCCTACAATGAGCAGTTCTTC. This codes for CASSERGPYNEQFF.

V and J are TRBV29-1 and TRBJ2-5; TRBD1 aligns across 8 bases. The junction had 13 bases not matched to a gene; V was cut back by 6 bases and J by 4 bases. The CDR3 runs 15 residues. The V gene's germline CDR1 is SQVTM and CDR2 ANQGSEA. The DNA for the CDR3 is TGCAGCGTCCACAAGACAGGGGTGCGGGGAGAGACCCAGTACTTC. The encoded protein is CSVHKTGVRGETQYF.

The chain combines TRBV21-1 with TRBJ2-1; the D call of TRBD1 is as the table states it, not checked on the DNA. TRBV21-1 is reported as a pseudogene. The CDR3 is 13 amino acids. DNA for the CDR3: TGTGCCAGCAGCACCCGACAGAACAATGAGCAGTTCTTC. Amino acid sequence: CASSTRQNNEQFF.

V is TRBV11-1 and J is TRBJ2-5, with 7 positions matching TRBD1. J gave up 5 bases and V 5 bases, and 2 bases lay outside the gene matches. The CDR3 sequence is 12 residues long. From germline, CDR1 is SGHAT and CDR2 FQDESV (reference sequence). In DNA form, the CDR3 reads TGTGCCAGCAGCCCCAGGGGGGAGACCCAGTACTTC. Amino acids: CASSPRGETQYF.

This CDR3 is CASSKLGTGDTGELFF. CDR3 DNA sequence: TGTGCCAGCAGTAAGCTGGGTACAGGGGACACCGGGGAGCTGTTTTTT. The chain uses TRBV6-6 and TRBJ2-2, with 7 bases aligning to TRBD1. Germline V CDR1 and CDR2: MNHNY, SVGAGI (reference sequence). Germline trimming cut 5 bases from V and 3 bases from J; bases unmatched to any gene: 9. The CDR3 has 16 residues.

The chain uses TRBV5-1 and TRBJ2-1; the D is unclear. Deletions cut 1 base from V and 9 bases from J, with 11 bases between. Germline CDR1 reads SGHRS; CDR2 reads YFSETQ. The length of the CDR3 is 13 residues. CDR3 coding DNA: TGCGCCAGCAGCTTGCAACCTCTCACTGAGCAGTTCTTC. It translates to CASSLQPLTEQFF.